Here is one T cell receptor (beta chain) with its context. Its antigen is not identified. The data stem from a study of primary melanoma T cells and metastatic recurrence. The CDR3 covers 15 residues. V was shortened by 3 bases and J by 6 bases, with 18 bases between the two germline ends. Germline CDR1 MGHRA, CDR2 YSYEKL. General study results and limits: Suggested, not shown: primary melanomas can contain effective antitumor T cells.

Libraries were prepared by immunoSEQ multiplex PCR; TCRdb keeps only in-frame clonotypes and omits some of them. Of fewer than 1,200 clones in the sample, about 75% are singletons; the top ten hold about 4.3%. This receptor was taken from a human donor with melanoma. The gene calls are TRBV4-1 and TRBJ2-7; TRBD2 might be the D (6 bases). The source material was melanoma tumor tissue. The CDR3 sequence is CASSHAWRDSGEQYF. DNA of the CDR3: TGCGCCAGCAGCCATGCCTGGCGGGACTCAGGCGAGCAGTACTTC.